Below, 4 T cell receptor beta chains from the same sample are listed, as sequenced in a study of T cell changes during pregnancy in multiple sclerosis (dated by TCRdb to the late 2010s). The library relied on the immunoSEQ multiplex PCR assay. Held by TCRdb, this immuneACCESS table contains in-frame sequences only and omits some clones. Under half of the omission traces to an unresolved V gene where checked; the cause of the rest is unknown. The sample table contains 30,000 or so clones; only one count was recorded for about 90% of them. Roughly 0.72% of the sample is in the top ten clones. Source: CD4+ T cells from peripheral blood mononuclear cells, taken in the first trimester of pregnancy. The receptors originated from a female donor in good health, enrolled as a control in a pregnancy study.

The chain recombines TRBV27 with TRBJ1-2; no clear D gene. CDR1 and CDR2 from the germline V gene are MNHEY and SMNVEV (reference sequence). The CDR3 totals 14 residues. The V end was cut by 4 bases, the J end by 0 bases, with 9 bases between. The DNA for the CDR3 is TGTGCCAGCAGTTCCGGGAGGGCTAACTATGGCTACACCTTC. Residues: CASSSGRANYGYTF.

The chain links TRBV9 to TRBJ2-7; 9 bases align to TRBD1. The ends lost 4 bases at V and 1 base at J; junction bases unmatched: 6. The CDR3 sequence is 15 residues long. CDR1 and CDR2 (germline): SGDLS, YYNGEE. Written as DNA, the CDR3 is TGTGCCAGCAGCCGCACAGGGGGCCAATCCTACGAGCAGTACTTC. Its protein is CASSRTGGQSYEQYF. The whole variable domain, remainder taken from reference TRBV9 and TRBJ2-7, is DSGVTQTPKHLITATGQRVTLRCSPRSGDLSVYWYQQSLDQGLQFLIQYYNGEERAKGNILERFSAQQFPDLHSELNLSSLELGDSALYFCASSRTGGQSYEQYFGPGTRLTVT.

V is TRBV6-1 and J is TRBJ1-3; D possibly corresponds to TRBD1 (5 bases). The CDR3 is 13 residues long. Germline CDR1 and CDR2: MNHNS and SASEGT. V lost 7 bases and J 4 bases, leaving 11 bases between the germline ends. The CDR3 DNA reads TGTGCCAGCAAGGAGGGGAGCGGAAACACCATATATTTT. The encoded protein is CASKEGSGNTIYF.

This chain links TRBV6-6 with TRBJ2-7, with D unresolved. The V end was cut by 5 bases, the J end by 0 bases, with 5 bases between. Germline-derived CDR1 and CDR2 are MNHNY and SVGAGI (reference sequence). The CDR3 runs to 12 residues. The DNA for the CDR3 is TGTGCCAGCAGTACAGTCTCCTACGAGCAGTACTTC. Protein: CASSTVSYEQYF.